Included here is one T cell receptor (beta chain) sequence, with context. This sample stems from a study of blood T cell repertoires in COVID-19. At the level of the study: The origin of the acute and convalescent COVID-19 samples was the United States, Italy and Spain.

In the study's own analysis: Cell counts per sample came from amplifying reference gene primers. The assay was immunoSEQ multiplex PCR, and TCRdb's table has in-frame clones only and misses some. V, J and clone size were drawn from that table, and D and trimming were deduced from the DNA. The data show 160,000 or so clones, around three quarters seen once. The V end was cut by 11 bases, the J end by 6 bases, with 15 bases between. This CDR3 is 12 amino acids long. In germline, CDR1 is SEHNR, CDR2 FQNEAQ (reference sequence). This chain joins TRBV7-9 and TRBJ2-3, with D hard to call. The receptor's source is an older man with active or convalescent COVID-19. Sequencing was performed on peripheral blood. Written as DNA, the CDR3 is TGTGCCGGCGGAAATGCTATGGATACGCAGTATTTT. Protein: CAGGNAMDTQYF.